This T cell receptor beta chain is from a study of T cell responses to AZD1222 COVID-19 vaccine. This CDR3 region has 14 residues. Trimming cost V 5 bases and J 4 bases, with 12 bases left between them. Germline loops: CDR1 SEHNR, CDR2 FQNEAQ (reference sequence). The method was immunoSEQ multiplex PCR; TCRdb's version includes in-frame clones alone and lacks a portion of them. This table has 120,000 or so clones, 94% appearing once. This TCR was recovered from an adult who received the AZD1222 COVID-19 vaccine. Here the sequenced sample was peripheral blood, taken 28 days after the second AZD1222 dose. The V gene is TRBV7-9, the J gene TRBJ2-1; maybe TRBD2 (7 bases). The CDR3, as DNA: TGTGCCAGCAGCCCCGGGGGGCCTTACAATGAGCAGTTCTTC. Amino acid sequence: CASSPGGPYNEQFF. The whole variable domain, filled in from reference TRBV7-9 and TRBJ2-1, reads DTGVSQNPRHKITKRGQNVTFRCDPISEHNRLYWYRQTLGQGPEFLTYFQNEAQLEKSRLLSDRFSAERPKGSFSTLEIQRTEQGDSAMYLCASSPGGPYNEQFFGPGTRLTVL.